This T cell receptor beta chain came from a study of spatial heterogeneity in lung cancer. Study-wide background: Bulk RNA-seq from matched material yielded a T cell module score that correlated strongly with TCR transcript counts in tumor regions. Overall study findings and caveats: Mutation counts in tumors were tracked by counts of expanded intratumoral alpha and beta TCRs.

Every individual TCR cDNA molecule carried its own unique molecular identifier, which allowed correction of PCR and sequencing errors. MiXCR was run by TCRdb on the 5' RACE reads, yielding one entry per CDR3 protein. The data show over 15,000 distinct CDR3 sequences, roughly 6% seen once. The CDR3 is 17 amino acids. Germline V lookup: CDR1 LNHDA, CDR2 SQIVND (reference sequence). V lost 8 bases to trimming and J lost 1 base, with 21 bases between them. Stated time point: sample taken at primary tumor resection. Sequencing was performed on whole RNA extracted from tumor and nontumor lung tissue, or from frozen PBMC, and the material was left unsorted. There are many counts of this clonotype. Its antigen is still unknown.

The source is a female donor with early-stage non-small cell lung cancer. The chain has TRBV19 and TRBJ1-5; perhaps TRBD1 as D (6 bases). The sample here was lung tumor tissue, taken at surgery. The CDR3 spells CASEGQPSSRSNQPQHF. The CDR3 DNA is TGTGCCAGTGAAGGACAGCCATCTTCCCGGAGCAATCAGCCCCAGCATTTT.